This T cell receptor (beta chain) came from a study of shared clonotypes between healthy human individuals. As for the study in general: There were three CD4 naive, three CD4 memory, two CD8 naive and one CD8 memory plates per donor.

Profiling relied on immunoSEQ multiplex PCR, and the TCRdb table lists in-frame clones only, not all of them. This sample carries roughly 530,000 clones, almost 97% of them seen once, and the ten largest clones take 0.05% to 0.07%. Study-level findings and limits: What naive subsets generally showed was a larger estimated richness than memory subsets showed.

This CDR3 spans 17 amino acids. Germline loops: CDR1 LNHNV, CDR2 YYDKDF (reference sequence). This clone has just one count. What it recognizes is unknown. The chain couples TRBV15 to TRBJ2-5; 7 nucleotides match TRBD2. The DNA end is more similar to TRBJ2-7, so the J call may be wrong. Sample: naive CD4+ T cells sorted from blood. The subset here: CD45RA+ positively selected. The origin of this receptor is a woman younger than 45 in good health. CDR3 in amino acids: CATSRDQSLAGTYEQYF. CDR3 in DNA: TGTGCCACCAGCAGAGATCAATCCTTAGCGGGTACCTACGAGCAGTACTTC.